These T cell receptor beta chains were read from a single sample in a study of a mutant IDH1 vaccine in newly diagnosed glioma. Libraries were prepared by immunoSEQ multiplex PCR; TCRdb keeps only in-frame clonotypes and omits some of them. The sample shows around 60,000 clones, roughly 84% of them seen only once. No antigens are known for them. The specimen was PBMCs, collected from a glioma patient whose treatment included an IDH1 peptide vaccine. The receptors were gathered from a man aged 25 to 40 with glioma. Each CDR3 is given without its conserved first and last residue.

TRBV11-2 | ASSLGTGSGYGYT
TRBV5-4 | ASSLASWGLGNTIY
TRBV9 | ASSGYRGPNYGYT
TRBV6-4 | ASSETENTEAF
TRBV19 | ASVRRDRTNEKLF
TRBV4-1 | ASSQDLGRNNEKLF
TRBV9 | ASSVGAGGPADTQY
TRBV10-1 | ASNHGNEQF
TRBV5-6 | ASSLLSGPPYEQY
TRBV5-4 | ASRHARGRVRGYNTEAF
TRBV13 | ASSLETVTDTQY
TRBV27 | ASSLKGGRNSYEQY
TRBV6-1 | ASSLTGASTDTQY
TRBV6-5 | ASSYSGGNNEQF
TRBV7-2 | ASSLGGTVQYGYT
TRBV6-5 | ASRSTGKPVYGYT
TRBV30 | AWKGDSYGYT
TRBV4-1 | ASSQGGGSSGGPVTGELF
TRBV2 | ASRAPGLAGGQLAKNIQY
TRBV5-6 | ASSLEVRGTEAF
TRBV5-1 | ASRNTGGAGTLGTTEAF
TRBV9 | ASSVASRHLTGELF
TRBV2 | ASSGYFTDTQY
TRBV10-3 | AISELGDEQF
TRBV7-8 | ASSLGTNYEQY
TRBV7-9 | ASSSHAWTGVNEKLF
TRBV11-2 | ASKPGGTYNEQF
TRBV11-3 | ASSTGTSSYNEQF
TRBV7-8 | ASSSGPKTGMYEQY
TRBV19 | ASSIQANQPQH
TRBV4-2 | ASSQDRGLAGSNEQF
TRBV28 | ASSLRQGRHEQY
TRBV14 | ASSQGTYWGEGYEQY
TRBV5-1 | ASSLAGQGSNEQF
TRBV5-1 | ASSFQGDQETQY
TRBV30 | AWSVNGRNEQF
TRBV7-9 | ASSFADRSNQPQH
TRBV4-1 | ASSQVVEGAAGANVLT
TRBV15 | ATSRPRDFTDTQY
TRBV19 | ASSPTVSNQPQH
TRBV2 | ASTANPSGANVLT
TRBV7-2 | ASSLVAGGIKTQY
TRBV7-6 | ASTLGVQADTQY
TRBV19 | ASSIAGRGGINEQF
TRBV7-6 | ASSLAGGLNNEQF